The rows below give T cell receptor beta chains drawn from one sample of a study of OX40 agonist ivuxolimab in advanced cancers. TCRdb keeps only in-frame clones here, not all; method: immunoSEQ multiplex PCR. The profile shows over 55,000 clones, roughly 88% of them singletons. The sequencing used CD4+ or CD8+ T cells sorted from blood, collected in a trial of the OX40 agonist ivuxolimab. These TCRs come from an adult with an advanced solid tumor such as melanoma, head and neck, liver or kidney cancer. The CDR3 runs from the conserved cysteine through the conserved F or W. D genes are given only for firm matches. Clone sizes are given selectively: once, few, many, or a class where the clone is expanded.

clone size | D gene | J gene | V gene | CDR3 protein | CDR3 DNA
NA | NA | TRBJ2-1 | TRBV10-3 | CAINSDRSYNEQFF | TGTGCCATCAATAGCGACCGCTCCTACAATGAGCAGTTCTTC
NA | TRBD1 | TRBJ1-2 | TRBV27 | CASSLFPEQGAFGYTF | TGTGCCAGCAGTTTATTTCCCGAACAGGGGGCTTTTGGCTACACCTTC
NA | NA | TRBJ2-1 | TRBV28 | CASSFLLVSGEQFF | TGTGCCAGCAGTTTCCTCCTCGTCTCCGGTGAGCAGTTCTTC
NA | NA | TRBJ2-7 | TRBV11-2 | CASSFGGPVNEQYF | TGTGCCAGCAGCTTTGGGGGGCCGGTAAACGAGCAGTACTTC
NA | TRBD1 | TRBJ2-5 | TRBV7-2 | CASSLGVGQGQETQYF | TGTGCCAGCAGCTTGGGGGTAGGACAGGGTCAAGAGACCCAGTACTTC
NA | TRBD1 | TRBJ2-2 | TRBV10-1 | CASRSGTGVVGELFF | TGCGCCAGCAGGTCCGGGACAGGGGTCGTCGGGGAGCTGTTTTTT
once | NA | TRBJ1-1 | TRBV6-1 | CASSPTEYTEAFF | TGTGCCAGCAGTCCGACAGAATACACTGAAGCTTTCTTT
NA | NA | TRBJ2-7 | TRBV9 | CASSVATWGEQYF | TGTGCCAGCAGCGTAGCTACATGGGGTGAGCAGTACTTC
NA | NA | TRBJ2-2 | TRBV19 | CAGEDGNTGELFF | TGTGCCGGGGAGGACGGGAACACCGGGGAGCTGTTTTTT
NA | TRBD2 | TRBJ2-2 | TRBV5-1 | CASSGETSGRGTGELFF | TGCGCCAGCAGCGGTGAGACTAGCGGGAGGGGAACCGGGGAGCTGTTTTTT
few | NA | TRBJ1-5 | TRBV19 | CAVGRVPKNQPQHF | TGTGCCGTTGGGAGGGTCCCGAAAAATCAGCCCCAGCATTTT
NA | NA | TRBJ1-3 | TRBV6-6 | CASSYDTAGNTIYF | TGTGCCAGCAGTTACGATACGGCTGGAAACACCATATATTTT
NA | NA | TRBJ2-1 | TRBV18 | CASSPSGTPPKEQFF | TGTGCCAGCTCACCCTCCGGGACGCCTCCTAAGGAGCAGTTCTTC
NA | NA | TRBJ2-7 | TRBV27 | CANYEQYF | TGTGCCAACTACGAGCAGTACTTC
NA | TRBD1 | TRBJ1-3 | TRBV6-1 | CASSYGQDGNTIYF | TGTGCCAGCAGCTACGGACAGGACGGAAACACCATATATTTT
NA | NA | TRBJ1-5 | TRBV19 | CASSPSGWVSNQPQHF | TGTGCCAGTAGCCCCTCAGGGTGGGTGAGCAATCAGCCCCAGCATTTT
NA | NA | TRBJ1-1 | TRBV29-1 | CSAEGGRNTEAFF | TGCAGCGCCGAGGGGGGGCGAAACACTGAAGCTTTCTTT
once | NA | TRBJ2-7 | TRBV5-1 | CASSYRTESEQYF | TGCGCCAGCAGCTATAGGACAGAAAGCGAGCAGTACTTC
NA | TRBD2 | TRBJ2-1 | TRBV7-2 | CASSSTGLAELNEQFF | TGTGCCAGCAGCTCGACGGGACTAGCGGAATTAAATGAGCAGTTCTTC
NA | NA | TRBJ2-2 | TRBV7-6 | CASSLGTGELFF | TGTGCCAGCAGCCTGGGGACCGGGGAGCTGTTTTTT
few | NA | TRBJ2-6 | TRBV7-2 | CAWPRYLGANVLTF | TGTGCCTGGCCAAGATATTTGGGGGCCAACGTCCTGACTTTC
NA | NA | TRBJ2-1 | TRBV7-2 | CASSLAGTSSYNEQFF | TGTGCCAGCAGCTTAGCGGGGACAAGCTCCTACAATGAGCAGTTCTTC
NA | TRBD2 | TRBJ2-1 | TRBV7-2 | CASSRTRVSRVYNEQFF | TGTGCCAGCAGCAGGACTAGAGTCTCAAGGGTTTACAATGAGCAGTTCTTC
NA | TRBD1 | TRBJ1-2 | TRBV7-3 | CASSPGTGVGGYTF | TGTGCCAGCAGCCCCGGGACAGGGGTCGGCGGCTACACCTTC
NA | TRBD1 | TRBJ2-7 | TRBV19 | CASGTGEAEQYF | TGTGCCTCCGGGACAGGGGAGGCCGAGCAGTACTTC
NA | TRBD2 | TRBJ2-4 | TRBV11-2 | CASSLGLARNIQYF | TGTGCCAGCAGCTTAGGACTAGCTCGGAACATTCAGTACTTC
NA | NA | TRBJ2-7 | TRBV19 | CASSLTASYEQYF | TGTGCCAGTAGTCTGACAGCCTCCTACGAGCAGTACTTC
NA | TRBD2 | TRBJ2-3 | TRBV19 | CASSLGLELDTQYF | TGTGCCAGTAGTCTCGGACTAGAATTAGATACGCAGTATTTT
few | NA | TRBJ2-5 | TRBV10-3 | CATAEFQETQYF | TGTGCCACAGCAGAGTTCCAGGAGACCCAGTACTTC
NA | TRBD2 | TRBJ2-3 | TRBV7-3 | CASSRSGLADTQYF | TGTGCCAGCAGCCGTAGCGGGCTGGCAGATACGCAGTATTTT
NA | NA | TRBJ1-1 | TRBV19 | CASSIRDMNTEAFF | TGTGCCAGTAGTATAAGGGACATGAACACTGAAGCTTTCTTT
NA | TRBD2 | TRBJ2-1 | TRBV25-1 | CASNLAGGRDNEQFF | TGTGCCAGCAACCTAGCGGGAGGTCGCGACAATGAGCAGTTCTTC